Following are 24 T cell receptor beta chains from one sample sequenced in a study of Ad26.COV2.S vaccination and SARS-CoV-2 variants. The assay was immunoSEQ multiplex PCR, and TCRdb's table has in-frame clones only and misses some. Among about 350,000 clones listed, approximately 90% were seen once. The sample was peripheral blood, taken after recovery from COVID-19. The source is a human donor who had recovered from COVID-19.

The gene calls are TRBV6-2 or TRBV6-3 and TRBJ1-1, with 8 bases fitting TRBD1. Germline V gene sequence: CDR1 MNHEY, CDR2 SVGEGT. V lost 5 bases, J lost 2 bases, and 4 bases stayed unmatched. The CDR3 totals 14 residues. The DNA of the CDR3 is TGTGCCAGCAGTGGACAGGGAAAAAACACTGAAGCTTTCTTT. Translation: CASSGQGKNTEAFF.

The chain couples TRBV19 to TRBJ2-1, with 9 bases matching TRBD2. The CDR3 totals 16 residues. Losses at the gene ends were 5 bases for V and 9 bases for J; bases not matched to a gene: 14. Germline CDR1 LNHDA, CDR2 SQIVND (reference sequence). CDR3 bases: TGTGCCAGTAGTTCCCCTGGGGCGGGGGGGCTGAGTGAGCAGTTCTTC. Translated, it gives CASSSPGAGGLSEQFF.

The chain joins TRBV6-5 to TRBJ2-5; TRBD2 is a possible D gene (6 bases). The CDR3 has 15 amino acids. Between the trimmed V and J ends, which lost 5 bases and 2 bases, there was a span of 15 bases. Germline lookup yields CDR1 MNHEY and CDR2 SVGAGI. Here the CDR3 DNA reads TGTGCCAGCAGTCCCATGGGACTTGAACAAGAGACCCAGTACTTC. It specifies CASSPMGLEQETQYF.

The rearrangement joins TRBV7-9 to TRBJ2-3; D may be TRBD2 (6 bases). Germline CDR1 reads SEHNR; CDR2 reads FQNEAQ (reference sequence). V was shortened by 2 bases and J by 3 bases, with 18 bases between the two germline ends. This CDR3 has 17 amino acids. The CDR3 DNA sequence: TGTGCCAGCAGCTTACCCCCTTCGGGGGTGAGGACAGATACGCAGTATTTT. Translation gives CASSLPPSGVRTDTQYF.

The chain has TRBV19 and TRBJ2-1; 8 bases align to TRBD1. V trimming: 6 bases; J trimming: 7 bases; junction bases outside the gene matches: 8. Germline CDR1 reads LNHDA; CDR2 reads SQIVND (reference sequence). The CDR3 is 14 residues long. CDR3 amino acids: CASRLQGARNEQFF. The CDR3 DNA reads as TGTGCCAGTAGACTGCAGGGGGCGAGGAATGAGCAGTTCTTC.

The DNA of the CDR3 is TGTGCCAGCAGCCCAGGGTGGGAAGCTTTCTTT. Its translation: CASSPGWEAFF. The J gene is TRBJ1-1, the V gene TRBV7-8, with D possibly matching TRBD1 (5 bases). Trimming removed 5 bases at V and 8 bases at J, with 9 bases between. From germline, CDR1 is SGHVS and CDR2 FQNEAQ. The CDR3 length is 11 residues. The whole variable domain, filled in from reference TRBV7-8 and TRBJ1-1, reads GAGVSQSPRYKVAKRGQDVALRCDPISGHVSLFWYQQALGQGPEFLTYFQNEAQLDKSGLPSDRFFAERPEGSVSTLKIQRTQQEDSAVYLCASSPGWEAFFGQGTRLTVV.

This clone was observed a handful of times. V is TRBV7-8 and J is TRBJ1-1, with D perhaps TRBD1 (6 bases). Trimming took 1 base from V and 11 from J, leaving 17 bases between them. The CDR3 length is 14 residues. Per germline, CDR1 SGHVS and CDR2 FQNEAQ. CDR3 nucleotides: TGTGCCAGCAGCTTAGGAAGGGTCGGGGGGCTGGCTTTCTTT. As protein: CASSLGRVGGLAFF.

This chain links TRBV5-6 with TRBJ2-1; D unresolved. The CDR3 has 17 residues. Germline lookup yields CDR1 SGHDT and CDR2 YYEEEE. Trimming stripped 6 bases from V and 0 bases from J, with 19 bases between. CDR3 in DNA: TGTGCCAGCACCCCGGTCAAATTGAGAGCCTCCTACAATGAGCAGTTCTTC. Amino acid sequence: CASTPVKLRASYNEQFF.

The V and J genes are TRBV19 and TRBJ1-1; no clear D gene. Germline CDR1 and CDR2: LNHDA and SQIVND (reference sequence). V lost 5 bases to trimming and J lost 8 bases, with 15 bases between them. CDR3 length: 13 amino acids. The CDR3 sequence: CASSFLGPTEAFF. The CDR3, as DNA: TGTGCCAGTAGTTTCTTAGGACCGACCGAAGCTTTCTTT.

This chain joins TRBV2 and TRBJ2-7; no clear D gene. Germline V gene data show CDR1 as SNHLY and CDR2 as FYNNEI. The V end lost 3 bases, the J end lost 0 bases, and 6 bases lay between the germline ends. The CDR3 runs 13 residues. For the CDR3, the DNA is TGTGCCAGCAGTGACACCTACTCCTACGAGCAGTACTTC. Its protein is CASSDTYSYEQYF.

This chain joins TRBV7-6 and TRBJ2-3, with TRBD2 matching 8 bases. In germline, CDR1 is SGHVS, CDR2 FNYEAQ. Trimming cost V 4 bases and J 4 bases; bases outside gene matches: 10. The CDR3 totals 16 residues. CDR3 DNA: TGTGCCAGCAGCTCCAGGCCCGGGGGGGCGGCAGATACGCAGTATTTT. Translating gives CASSSRPGGAADTQYF.

This chain joins TRBV27 and TRBJ2-3; TRBD1 aligns across 8 bases. CDR3 length: 16 amino acids. Germline values: CDR1 MNHEY, CDR2 SMNVEV (reference sequence). With 6 bases clipped from V and 6 bases from J, the junction kept 14 bases outside the gene matches. Here the CDR3 reads CASSYSRTGKSDTQYF. As DNA, the CDR3 is TGTGCCAGCAGCTATAGCCGGACAGGGAAAAGTGATACGCAGTATTTT.

The chain couples TRBV7-9 to TRBJ1-2; D is perhaps TRBD1 (5 bases). The CDR3 sequence is 15 residues long. The V gene's germline CDR1 is SEHNR and CDR2 FQNEAQ (reference sequence). V was pared by 3 bases and J by 2 bases, with 13 bases between. The CDR3 coding sequence is TGTGCCAGCAGCTTGGGCCGGGACGTCAACTATGGCTACACCTTC. Translation gives CASSLGRDVNYGYTF.

The rearrangement joins TRBV5-1 to TRBJ2-7, with D perhaps TRBD1 (6 bases). The germline gives CDR1 SGHRS, CDR2 YFSETQ. This CDR3 comprises 16 residues. The V end was cut by 0 bases, the J end by 4 bases, with 17 bases between. CDR3 region: CASSLATGIPSYEQYF. CDR3 nucleotides: TGCGCCAGCAGCTTGGCCACAGGGATCCCCTCGTACGAGCAGTACTTC.

The chain couples TRBV6-2 or TRBV6-3 to TRBJ1-4; D gene uncertain. This CDR3 comprises 13 residues. The ends were cut back, 2 bases at V and 8 bases at J, with 9 bases in the middle. Germline CDR1 reads MNHEY; CDR2 reads SVGEGT. The CDR3 region has the DNA TGTGCCAGCAGTTACCCGGGCCCGGAAAAACTGTTTTTT. Its translation: CASSYPGPEKLFF.

This chain links TRBV2 with TRBJ2-5; no reliable D call. This CDR3 spans 15 amino acids. The germline V and J ends were trimmed by 2 bases and 0 bases, with 10 bases remaining between them. Germline V gene lookup returns CDR1 SNHLY and CDR2 FYNNEI. The CDR3 protein is CASSETELYQETQYF. CDR3 nucleotides: TGTGCCAGCAGTGAAACGGAACTGTACCAAGAGACCCAGTACTTC.

This clone has just one count. The chain has TRBV11-2 and TRBJ1-1, with D unclear. Germline V gives CDR1 SGHAT, CDR2 FQNNGV. Trimming pared 1 base from V and 2 bases from J, leaving 11 bases between. The CDR3 is made up of 15 amino acids. CDR3 in DNA: TGTGCCAGCAGCTTAGTTGTCAGAATAAACACTGAAGCTTTCTTT. This codes for CASSLVVRINTEAFF.

The chain links TRBV29-1 to TRBJ2-5; no clear D. This CDR3 is built from 12 residues. Per the germline V gene, CDR1 is SQVTM and CDR2 is ANQGSEA. The V end lost 3 bases, the J end lost 5 bases, and 10 bases lay between the germline ends. Here the CDR3 reads CSVEGLRETQYF. The CDR3, as DNA: TGCAGCGTTGAGGGGTTGAGGGAGACCCAGTACTTC.

CDR3 amino acids: CASIGDSTDTQYF. In DNA form, the CDR3 reads TGTGCCAGTATTGGCGACAGCACAGATACGCAGTATTTT. The rearrangement links TRBV7-8 to TRBJ2-3, with unresolved D. The CDR3 length is 13 residues. The ends were cut back, 9 bases at V and 0 bases at J, with 10 bases in the middle. CDR1 SGHVS and CDR2 FQNEAQ come from the germline V gene.

With regard to this clone: Other DNA sequences from this sample encode an identical CDR3 as well. The genes are TRBV3-1 (or the pseudogene TRBV3-2) and TRBJ1-1, with D uncertain. CDR3 length: 12 residues. Germline values: CDR1 LGHDT, CDR2 YNNKEL (reference sequence). V lost 1 base and J lost 1, with 1 base in between. The CDR3 region has the DNA TGTGCCAGCAGCCAAGCGAACACTGAAGCTTTCTTT. Translated: CASSQANTEAFF.

CDR3 in DNA: TGCGCCAGCAGCCGGAGGGGTGTGCGGGGTGAAAAACTGTTTTTT. Translating gives CASSRRGVRGEKLFF. The chain combines TRBV5-1 with TRBJ1-4, with a possible D match to TRBD1 (5 bases). The germline V and J ends were trimmed by 4 bases and 7 bases, with 17 bases remaining between them. Per the germline V gene, CDR1 is SGHRS and CDR2 is YFSETQ. The CDR3 sequence is 15 residues long.

The genes are TRBV14 and TRBJ2-2, with 8 bases matching TRBD1. The germline CDR1 and CDR2 sequences are SGHDN and FVKESK. The V gene end was trimmed by 0 bases and the J gene end by 5 bases; junction bases not matched to a gene: 5. The CDR3 is 16 amino acids. The CDR3 DNA sequence: TGTGCCAGCAGCCAAGATTTGACAGGGGTGACCGGGGAGCTGTTTTTT. Amino acids: CASSQDLTGVTGELFF. The full variable domain, with the rest looked up from reference TRBV14 and TRBJ2-2, is EAGVTQFPSHSVIEKGQTVTLRCDPISGHDNLYWYRRVMGKEIKFLLHFVKESKQDESGMPNNRFLAERTGGTYSTLKVQPAELEDSGVYFCASSQDLTGVTGELFFGEGSRLTVL.

In DNA, the CDR3 is TGTGCCAGCAGCTTAGGGACGGGGGATACGCAGTATTTT. As protein: CASSLGTGDTQYF. The chain couples TRBV11-3 to TRBJ2-3, with D perhaps TRBD2 (5 bases). With 1 base removed from V and 6 bases from J, the gap between germline ends came to 8 bases. CDR3 length: 13 amino acids. Germline CDR1 SGHNT, CDR2 YENEEA.

As to this clone: A read error may account for a junction end that differs from germline. V usage is TRBV7-8 and J usage is TRBJ2-7; tentatively, D is TRBD2 (5 bases). The germline CDR1 and CDR2 sequences are SGHVS and FQNEAQ. The CDR3 has 14 amino acids. For the CDR3, the DNA is TGTGCCAGCAGCTTAGCGGCTAGCTCCCACGAGCAGTACTTC. Translated: CASSLAASSHEQYF.